Following are 23 T cell receptor beta chains from one sample sequenced in a study of Ad26.COV2.S vaccination and SARS-CoV-2 variants. Clones were read by immunoSEQ multiplex PCR, and TCRdb kept only the in-frame ones, dropping some. The sample lists 300,000 to 400,000 clones, about 90% occurring once. Noted treatment: 15 to 20 received Ad26.COV2.S at low or high dose, single or two shots; roughly 5 received placebo; per-sample allocation not given. Day 63 after the first injection of vaccine or placebo was the sampling time. Material: peripheral blood, obtained in a trial of Ad26.COV2.S vaccine versus placebo. These receptors all stem from a person between 18 and 59 years old who received the Ad26.COV2.S COVID-19 vaccine or a placebo.

This chain joins TRBV7-9 and TRBJ1-1, with D possibly being TRBD1 (5 bases). The CDR3 totals 15 residues. The germline CDR1 and CDR2 sequences are SEHNR and FQNEAQ (reference sequence). V gave up 2 bases and J gave up 2 bases, with 12 bases separating them. CDR3 in DNA: TGTGCCAGCAGCTTACTCGGGAGGGGAAACACTGAAGCTTTCTTT. Residues: CASSLLGRGNTEAFF.

This chain links TRBV6-6 with TRBJ2-2, with D maybe TRBD2 (6 bases). This CDR3 comprises 18 residues. V lost 5 bases to trimming and J lost 6 bases, with 25 bases between them. Germline CDR1 and CDR2: MNHNY and SVGAGI (reference sequence). The CDR3 DNA sequence: TGTGCCAGCAGTCATGCCCCCCGGGGGAGACTTGACCCCGGGGAGCTGTTTTTT. Translating it yields CASSHAPRGRLDPGELFF.

The chain couples TRBV5-6 to TRBJ2-7; the D is unclear. Germline V gives CDR1 SGHDT, CDR2 YYEEEE. Trimming shortened V by 0 bases and J by 1 base, and 5 bases separated the two germline ends. CDR3 length: 13 residues. The chain's CDR3 is CASSLGWSYEQYV. CDR3 DNA sequence: TGTGCCAGCAGCTTGGGCTGGTCCTACGAGCAGTACGTC.

The chain has TRBV6-5 and TRBJ1-6; possible D gene TRBD1, 6 bases. V was clipped by 3 bases and J by 6 bases, with 15 bases between them. Germline V gives CDR1 MNHEY, CDR2 SVGAGI. The CDR3 runs to 16 residues. CDR3 in amino acids: CASSYYQGLVNSPLHF. CDR3 DNA sequence: TGTGCCAGCAGTTATTATCAGGGGCTTGTTAATTCACCCCTCCACTTT.

The chain is built from TRBV18 and TRBJ1-4, with a tentative D call TRBD1 (5 bases). V was shortened by 3 bases and J by 1 base, with 6 bases between the two germline ends. Germline V gives CDR1 KGHSH, CDR2 LQKENI. CDR3 length: 14 residues. Written as DNA, the CDR3 is TGTGCCAGCTCACCCCAGGGAACTAATGAAAAACTGTTTTTT. As protein: CASSPQGTNEKLFF. The full variable domain, with the rest looked up from reference TRBV18 and TRBJ1-4, is NAGVMQNPRHLVRRRGQEARLRCSPMKGHSHVYWYRQLPEEGLKFMVYLQKENIIDESGMPKERFSAEFPKEGPSILRIQQVVRGDSAAYFCASSPQGTNEKLFFGSGTQLSVL.

The J gene is TRBJ1-4, the V gene TRBV7-8, with D possibly matching TRBD1 (5 bases). Germline CDR1 is SGHVS and CDR2 is FQNEAQ. The CDR3 extends over 16 amino acids. Trimming shortened V by 4 bases and J by 2 bases, and 14 bases separated the two germline ends. Here the CDR3 DNA reads TGTGCCAGCAGCTCGAGGGGACGGGCGACTAATGAAAAACTGTTTTTT. This codes for CASSSRGRATNEKLFF.

The genes are TRBV27 and TRBJ1-2; the match to TRBD1 covers 7 bases. The germline CDR1 and CDR2 sequences are MNHEY and SMNVEV (reference sequence). V lost 4 bases, J lost 8 bases, and 4 bases stayed unmatched. The CDR3 spans 12 residues. The CDR3 sequence is CASSSQGQGYTF. The CDR3 bases are TGTGCCAGCAGTTCACAGGGGCAAGGCTACACCTTC.

The gene calls are TRBV4-1 and TRBJ2-5; weak D call: TRBD2 (5 bases). Trimming removed 3 bases from V and 6 bases from J, with 14 bases in between. From germline, CDR1 is MGHRA and CDR2 YSYEKL. This CDR3 is 14 amino acids long. This chain's CDR3 is CASSQMSTTQTQYF. In nucleotides, the CDR3 is TGCGCCAGCAGCCAGATGTCGACTACGCAGACCCAGTACTTC.

V is TRBV5-4 and J is TRBJ1-1; D remains ambiguous. This CDR3 is built from 14 residues. CDR1 SGHNT and CDR2 YYREEE come from the germline V gene (reference sequence). The ends were cut back, 3 bases at V and 10 bases at J, with 19 bases in the middle. The CDR3 DNA reads as TGTGCCAGCAGCTCCGACTTTAGTGAGTGGAGAGCTTTCTTT. Its protein is CASSSDFSEWRAFF.

V is TRBV19 and J is TRBJ1-2, with 8 bases aligning to TRBD1. Germline loops: CDR1 LNHDA, CDR2 SQIVND (reference sequence). V was clipped by 5 bases and J by 4 bases; unmatched bases: 3. CDR3 length: 13 residues. CDR3 residues: CASSPGTGYGYTF. The CDR3 coding sequence is TGTGCCAGTAGTCCCGGGACAGGCTATGGCTACACCTTC.

J is TRBJ2-5 and V is TRBV10-2; either TRBD1 or TRBD2 may supply D (5 bases each). The CDR3 runs to 13 residues. Germline CDR1 WSHSY, CDR2 SAAADI. V lost 8 bases and J 1 base, leaving 11 bases between the germline ends. CDR3 protein: CASGSGLQETQYF. The CDR3 region has the DNA TGCGCCAGCGGGTCGGGGCTCCAAGAGACCCAGTACTTC.

This clone was detected only once. The rearrangement joins TRBV24-1 to TRBJ2-1; a weak D match, TRBD1 (6 bases). Trimming took off 7 bases at V and 0 bases at J, with 6 bases between the two ends. Germline CDR1 reads KGHDR; CDR2 reads SFDVKD. The CDR3 sequence is 13 residues long. The CDR3 DNA sequence: TGTGCCACCAGGGACAGCTCCTACAATGAGCAGTTCTTC. Translated: CATRDSSYNEQFF.

The genes are TRBV28 and TRBJ1-4; D ambiguous. This CDR3 contains 16 residues. Germline V lookup: CDR1 MDHEN, CDR2 SYDVKM. Trimming cost V 2 bases and J 8 bases, with 18 bases left between them. CDR3 sequence (DNA): TGTGCCAGCAGTTTAATTTTCGGGAGATTGTCCGAAAAACTGTTTTTT. Translated, it gives CASSLIFGRLSEKLFF.

This chain links TRBV9 with TRBJ1-1; D gene unclear. Germline V CDR1 and CDR2: SGDLS, YYNGEE. The V and J ends lost 7 bases and 7 bases respectively, with 11 bases between them. The CDR3 is made up of 11 amino acids. The CDR3 nucleotides are TGTGCCAGCGGGAGGGTAAGTGAAGCTTTCTTT. Protein sequence: CASGRVSEAFF.

The chain uses TRBV29-1 and TRBJ2-2; a weak D match, TRBD2 (6 bases). Trimming took 2 bases from V and 1 from J, leaving 8 bases between them. Germline-derived CDR1 and CDR2 are SQVTM and ANQGSEA. This CDR3 comprises 14 residues. CDR3 sequence reads: CSVETGVNTGELFF. In nucleotides, the CDR3 is TGCAGCGTTGAAACGGGGGTGAACACCGGGGAGCTGTTTTTT.

The genes are TRBV4-3 and TRBJ1-2, with 9 bases that match TRBD1. Germline V lookup: CDR1 LGHNA, CDR2 YSLEER. Germline trimming cut 0 bases from V and 5 bases from J; bases unmatched to any gene: 19. The CDR3 covers 20 residues. CDR3 sequence (DNA): TGCGCCAGCAGCCAAGAAGTGGGACGCACAGGGGGCTCTTGGGCTTATGGCTACACCTTC. Translating it yields CASSQEVGRTGGSWAYGYTF.

J is TRBJ1-1 and V is TRBV3-1 (or the pseudogene TRBV3-2); a weak D match, TRBD1 (5 bases). Germline V gene sequence: CDR1 LGHDT, CDR2 YNNKEL (reference sequence). The CDR3 is 12 residues long. V lost 3 bases and J 6 bases, leaving 8 bases between the germline ends. Here the CDR3 DNA reads TGTGCCAGCAGCCAGGGGGTCTCTGAAGCTTTCTTT. This translates into CASSQGVSEAFF.

The CDR3 reads CASRQRWTGFNTEAFF. CDR3 coding DNA: TGTGCCAGCAGGCAACGATGGACAGGTTTCAACACTGAAGCTTTCTTT. V is TRBV3-1 (or the pseudogene TRBV3-2) and J is TRBJ1-1, with 7 bases lining up with TRBD1. The CDR3 runs 16 residues. V lost 6 bases and J lost 2; bases outside the gene matches: 12. The V gene's germline CDR1 is LGHDT and CDR2 YNNKEL (reference sequence).

CDR3 in amino acids: CATSRRKQGAHNEQFF. CDR3 sequence (DNA): TGTGCCACCAGCAGACGAAAGCAGGGGGCCCACAATGAGCAGTTCTTC. The chain joins TRBV15 to TRBJ2-1; 8 bases match TRBD1. V gave up 2 bases and J gave up 5 bases; unmatched junction bases: 8. CDR1 and CDR2 (germline): LNHNV, YYDKDF (reference sequence). There are 16 residues in the CDR3.

The rearrangement joins TRBV5-1 to TRBJ2-2, with D perhaps TRBD1 (6 bases). The V end was cut by 0 bases, the J end by 7 bases, with 10 bases between. CDR1 is SGHRS and CDR2 is YFSETQ in the germline V gene. This CDR3 comprises 14 residues. The CDR3 DNA reads as TGCGCCAGCAGCTTGGCTCAGGGGAGCGGGGAGCTGTTTTTT. Its translation is CASSLAQGSGELFF.

The gene calls are TRBV7-2 and TRBJ2-4; possibly TRBD2 for D (7 bases). Germline V lookup: CDR1 SGHTA, CDR2 FQGNSA. The CDR3 is 16 residues long. The V gene lost 2 bases and the J gene lost 2 bases, with 13 bases spanning the gap. The CDR3 bases are TGTGCCAGCAGCTTAAGAGGGGGGGGAACCAAAAACATTCAGTACTTC. It translates to CASSLRGGGTKNIQYF.

The chain joins TRBV5-6 to TRBJ1-1; D gene uncertain. The CDR3 has 13 amino acids. Germline-derived CDR1 and CDR2 are SGHDT and YYEEEE. V lost 3 bases, J lost 4 bases, and 10 bases lay in between. For the CDR3, the DNA is TGTGCCAGCAGCTGGTCTACTTCCACTGAAGCTTTCTTT. Translated: CASSWSTSTEAFF.

The chain has TRBV4-3 and TRBJ2-3; TRBD1 matches at 10 bases. The CDR3 contains 17 residues. V lost 0 bases and J lost 5; bases outside the gene matches: 8. Germline V lookup: CDR1 LGHNA, CDR2 YSLEER. The CDR3 reads CASSQDLGTGVGDTQYF. CDR3 nucleotide sequence: TGCGCCAGCAGCCAAGATTTGGGGACAGGGGTCGGAGATACGCAGTATTTT.